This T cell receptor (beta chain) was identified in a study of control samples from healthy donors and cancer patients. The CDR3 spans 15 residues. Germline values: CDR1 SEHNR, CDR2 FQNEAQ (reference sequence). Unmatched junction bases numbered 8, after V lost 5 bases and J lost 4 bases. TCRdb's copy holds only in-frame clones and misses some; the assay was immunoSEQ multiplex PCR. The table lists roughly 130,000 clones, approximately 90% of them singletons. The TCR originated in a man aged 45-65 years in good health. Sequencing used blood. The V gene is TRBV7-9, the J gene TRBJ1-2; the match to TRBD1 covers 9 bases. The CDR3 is CASSRGTGGGYGYTF. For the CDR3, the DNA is TGTGCCAGCAGCCGAGGAACAGGGGGCGGCTATGGCTACACCTTC.